These 21 T cell receptor beta chains originate from one sample sequenced in a study of yellow fever vaccine responses in identical twins. TCRdb used MiXCR to reprocess the RT-PCR reads, holding one entry per CDR3 protein. Seen here are around 13,000 distinct CDR3 sequences, approximately 84% observed once, and the top ten hold roughly 1.8%. The sample in question was T cells from blood (PBMCs), unsorted or a sorted subset (not recorded which), obtained before or after yellow fever vaccination (not recorded which). The receptor set was obtained from a woman under 30 who received the yellow fever vaccine.

The chain has TRBV29-1 and TRBJ2-7; the D call may be TRBD1 or TRBD2 (5 bases each). Germline loops: CDR1 SQVTM, CDR2 ANQGSEA. V was shortened by 4 bases and J by 3 bases, with 10 bases between the two germline ends. The CDR3 runs to 12 residues. CDR3 protein: CSVGGSLYEQYF. The CDR3 region has the DNA TGCAGCGTTGGGGGGAGCCTCTACGAGCAGTACTTC.

This chain links TRBV10-1 with TRBJ2-7, with D possibly being TRBD1 (5 bases). Germline CDR1 WNHNN, CDR2 SYGVQD (reference sequence). V lost 4 bases to trimming and J lost 2 bases, with 18 bases between them. CDR3 length: 16 residues. The DNA of the CDR3 is TGCGCCAGCAGTGGCCTCGACAGTACGAGACCCTACGAGCAGTACTTC. This encodes CASSGLDSTRPYEQYF.

V usage is TRBV11-1 and J usage is TRBJ2-3; D gene uncertain. Germline lookup yields CDR1 SGHAT and CDR2 FQDESV (reference sequence). The CDR3 runs 12 residues. V was shortened by 5 bases and J by 4 bases, with 7 bases between the two germline ends. CDR3 residues: CASSPIPDTQYF. CDR3 DNA sequence: TGTGCCAGCAGCCCCATTCCAGATACGCAGTATTTT.

The gene calls are TRBV29-1 and TRBJ2-1; D remains unclear. In germline, CDR1 is SQVTM, CDR2 ANQGSEA. This CDR3 has 17 residues. Trimming left V 6 bases short and J 0 bases short, with 21 bases between. The CDR3 loop reads CSVLGPMTFLSYNEQFF. DNA of the CDR3: TGCAGCGTCCTCGGGCCCATGACTTTCCTCTCCTACAATGAGCAGTTCTTC.

The chain is built from TRBV7-9 and TRBJ1-2, with 8 bases fitting TRBD1. Per the germline V gene, CDR1 is SEHNR and CDR2 is FQNEAQ (reference sequence). CDR3 length equals 13 residues. Trimming removed 3 bases from V and 3 bases from J; junction bases left unmatched: 0. CDR3 bases: TGTGCCAGCAGCTTGGGACAGGACTATGGCTACACCTTC. It is translated as CASSLGQDYGYTF.

V is TRBV9 and J is TRBJ2-3, with no clear D. V was cut by 3 bases and J by 1 base, with 9 bases left in between. This CDR3 is 14 amino acids long. Germline values: CDR1 SGDLS, CDR2 YYNGEE. CDR3 region: CASSERLGTDTQYF. In DNA, the CDR3 is TGTGCCAGCAGCGAAAGATTGGGCACAGATACGCAGTATTTT.

The V gene is TRBV21-1, the J gene TRBJ2-7; TRBD1 reflects the table's D call only, with no check against the DNA. TRBV21-1 is a pseudogene locus. The CDR3 loop spans 18 amino acids. The CDR3: CASSKYRTGVSSSYEQYF. For the CDR3, the DNA is TGTGCCAGCAGCAAATATCGGACAGGGGTCTCTAGCTCCTACGAGCAGTACTTC.

The chain employs TRBV13 and TRBJ2-2, with D unresolved. This CDR3 spans 12 amino acids. Germline CDR1 PRHDT, CDR2 FYEKMQ (reference sequence). Trimming took 7 bases from V and 4 from J, leaving 7 bases between them. CDR3 region: CASNLVTGELFF. The CDR3 nucleotides are TGTGCCAGCAATCTGGTCACCGGGGAGCTGTTTTTT.

The gene calls are TRBV9 and TRBJ2-2, with 10 bases fitting TRBD2. J gave up 6 bases and V 5 bases, and 10 bases lay outside the gene matches. Germline V gene data show CDR1 as SGDLS and CDR2 as YYNGEE. CDR3 size: 16 residues. The CDR3 DNA is TGTGCCAGCAGTAAAAAGCGGGGGGGCCTTCCCGGGGAGCTGTTTTTT. Its translation is CASSKKRGGLPGELFF.

This clonotype was seen a handful of times. The rearrangement links TRBV2 to TRBJ1-2, with D maybe TRBD1 (5 bases). Germline V gene sequence: CDR1 SNHLY, CDR2 FYNNEI. The V gene lost 7 bases and the J gene lost 1 base, with 7 bases spanning the gap. The CDR3 is 12 residues long. The DNA for the CDR3 is TGTGCCAGCAAGACAGTTAACTATGGCTACACCTTC. This translates into CASKTVNYGYTF.

The CDR3 DNA is TGCAGTGCAACGAGCACCTCGGGCAATGAGCAGTTCTTC. As protein: CSATSTSGNEQFF. The genes are TRBV20-1 and TRBJ2-1; no reliable D call. Germline CDR1 is DFQATT and CDR2 is SNEGSKA (reference sequence). The ends were cut back, 6 bases at V and 6 bases at J, with 15 bases in the middle. The CDR3 is 13 residues long.

V and J are TRBV20-1 and TRBJ2-1, with 13 positions matching TRBD2. The ends lost 6 bases at V and 7 bases at J; junction bases unmatched: 9. The V gene's germline CDR1 is DFQATT and CDR2 SNEGSKA (reference sequence). CDR3 length: 15 amino acids. The CDR3 coding sequence is TGCAGTGCCCCCCTGACTAGCGGGGGGACAAATGAGCAGTTCTTC. Protein sequence: CSAPLTSGGTNEQFF.

This chain connects TRBV20-1 to TRBJ2-1; 10 bases are shared with TRBD2. Germline V gene lookup returns CDR1 DFQATT and CDR2 SNEGSKA (reference sequence). The CDR3 runs to 13 residues. Trimming cost V 6 bases and J 6 bases; bases outside gene matches: 5. This CDR3 reads CSAPGLAVNEQFF. The CDR3 DNA reads TGCAGTGCCCCCGGACTAGCGGTCAATGAGCAGTTCTTC.

V is TRBV7-2 and J is TRBJ2-7, with TRBD2 as a possible D gene (5 bases). V was shortened by 5 bases and J by 2 bases, with 16 bases between the two germline ends. This CDR3 has 15 amino acids. Per germline, CDR1 SGHTA and CDR2 FQGNSA. This CDR3 is CASSILRVETYEQYF. For the CDR3, the DNA is TGTGCCAGCAGCATTCTGCGGGTTGAGACCTACGAGCAGTACTTC.

The CDR3 is CASSHDPALAGRNEQFF. The DNA for the CDR3 is TGTGCCAGCAGCCACGACCCGGCGCTAGCGGGACGTAATGAGCAGTTCTTC. The chain couples TRBV7-9 to TRBJ2-1; 9 bases match TRBD2. This CDR3 has 17 amino acids. J was trimmed by 7 bases and V by 5 bases; bases with no gene match: 15. The germline V gene encodes CDR1 SEHNR and CDR2 FQNEAQ (reference sequence). Complete variable domain (other parts from reference TRBV7-9 and TRBJ2-1): DTGVSQNPRHKITKRGQNVTFRCDPISEHNRLYWYRQTLGQGPEFLTYFQNEAQLEKSRLLSDRFSAERPKGSFSTLEIQRTEQGDSAMYLCASSHDPALAGRNEQFFGPGTRLTVL.

The chain combines TRBV28 with TRBJ2-5; 7 bases match TRBD1. The V and J ends lost 6 bases and 1 base, in that order; junction bases with no gene match: 8. CDR1 and CDR2 from the germline V gene are MDHEN and SYDVKM. The CDR3 extends over 15 amino acids. CDR3 protein: CASSRRTGPQETQYF. Written as DNA, the CDR3 is TGTGCCAGCAGCCGTCGGACAGGACCCCAAGAGACCCAGTACTTC. Supplemented by reference TRBV28 and TRBJ2-5, the full variable domain reads DVKVTQSSRYLVKRTGEKVFLECVQDMDHENMFWYRQDPGLGLRLIYFSYDVKMKEKGDIPEGYSVSREKKERFSLILESASTNQTSMYLCASSRRTGPQETQYFGPGTRLLVL.

The chain employs TRBV11-2 and TRBJ2-1; 8 bases align to TRBD2. This CDR3 is built from 14 residues. The germline V gene encodes CDR1 SGHAT and CDR2 FQNNGV. V trimming: 1 base; J trimming: 9 bases; junction bases outside the gene matches: 5. The CDR3 DNA follows: TGTGCCAGCAGCTTAGTAGCGGGGAGCGGTGAGCAGTTCTTC. It translates to CASSLVAGSGEQFF. Full variable domain (missing parts from reference TRBV11-2 and TRBJ2-1): EAGVAQSPRYKIIEKRQSVAFWCNPISGHATLYWYQQILGQGPKLLIQFQNNGVVDDSQLPKDRFSAERLKGVDSTLKIQPAKLEDSAVYLCASSLVAGSGEQFFGPGTRLTVL.

The sample holds one count of this clonotype. The chain links TRBV14 to TRBJ2-7; D gene unclear. Germline CDR1 reads SGHDN; CDR2 reads FVKESK. The germline V and J ends were trimmed by 0 bases and 3 bases, with 15 bases remaining between them. The CDR3 has 16 amino acids. CDR3 coding DNA: TGTGCCAGCAGCCAAGATCTCGGTCGAACGGGCTACGAGCAGTACTTC. Translated: CASSQDLGRTGYEQYF. Drawing the rest from reference TRBV14 and TRBJ2-7, the complete variable domain is EAGVTQFPSHSVIEKGQTVTLRCDPISGHDNLYWYRRVMGKEIKFLLHFVKESKQDESGMPNNRFLAERTGGTYSTLKVQPAELEDSGVYFCASSQDLGRTGYEQYFGPGTRLTVT.

This chain joins TRBV10-3 and TRBJ1-5, with 10 bases that match TRBD1. CDR3 size: 16 residues. Germline V gives CDR1 ENHRY, CDR2 SYGVKD. V dropped 3 bases and J dropped 7; count of bases not matched to a gene: 9. The CDR3 protein is CAISDGDRGRGQPQHF. For the CDR3, the DNA is TGTGCCATCAGTGACGGAGACAGGGGGCGAGGACAGCCCCAGCATTTT.

The chain couples TRBV29-1 to TRBJ2-5; weak D call: TRBD1 (6 bases). With 4 bases removed from V and 2 bases from J, the gap between germline ends came to 14 bases. From germline, CDR1 is SQVTM and CDR2 ANQGSEA. The CDR3 contains 14 residues. The CDR3 reads CSVGYRVGQETQYF. The CDR3 coding sequence is TGCAGCGTTGGTTACAGGGTAGGGCAAGAGACCCAGTACTTC.

The chain has TRBV23-1 and TRBJ2-7; possibly TRBD1 or TRBD2 for D (7 bases each). TRBV23-1 is annotated as an ORF whose role is uncertain. The CDR3 has 16 amino acids. V was pared by 2 bases and J by 6 bases, with 20 bases between. CDR3 sequence: CASSQPGGDLQAEQYF. CDR3 nucleotide sequence: TGCGCCAGCAGTCAACCAGGGGGGGACCTTCAAGCCGAGCAGTACTTC.